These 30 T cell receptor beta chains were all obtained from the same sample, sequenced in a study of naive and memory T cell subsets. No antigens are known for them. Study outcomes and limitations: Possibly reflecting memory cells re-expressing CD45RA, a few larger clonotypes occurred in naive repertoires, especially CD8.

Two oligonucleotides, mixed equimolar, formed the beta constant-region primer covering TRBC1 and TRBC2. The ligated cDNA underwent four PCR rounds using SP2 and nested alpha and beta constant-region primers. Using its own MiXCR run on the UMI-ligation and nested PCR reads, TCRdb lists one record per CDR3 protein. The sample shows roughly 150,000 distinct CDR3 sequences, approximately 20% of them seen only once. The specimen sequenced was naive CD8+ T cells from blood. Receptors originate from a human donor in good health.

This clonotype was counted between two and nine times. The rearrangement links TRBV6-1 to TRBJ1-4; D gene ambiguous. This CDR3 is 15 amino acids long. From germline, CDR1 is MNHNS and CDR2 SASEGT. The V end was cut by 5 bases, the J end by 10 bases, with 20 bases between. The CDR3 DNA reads TGTGCCAGCAGTCGAGAACAAGTAGGGCCAAGAAAACTGTTTTTT. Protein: CASSREQVGPRKLFF.

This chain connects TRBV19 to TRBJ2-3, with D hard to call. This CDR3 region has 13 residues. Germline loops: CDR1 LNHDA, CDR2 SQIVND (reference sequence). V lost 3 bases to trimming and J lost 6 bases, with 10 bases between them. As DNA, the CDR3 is TGTGCCAGTAGTATTGGCAGTCGGGATACGCAGTATTTT. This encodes CASSIGSRDTQYF.

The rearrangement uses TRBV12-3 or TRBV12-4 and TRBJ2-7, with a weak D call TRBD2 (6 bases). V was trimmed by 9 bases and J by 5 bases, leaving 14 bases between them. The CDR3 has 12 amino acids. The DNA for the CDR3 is TGTGCCAGTGGCGGGGCAGGGCACGAGCAGTACTTC. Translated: CASGGAGHEQYF.

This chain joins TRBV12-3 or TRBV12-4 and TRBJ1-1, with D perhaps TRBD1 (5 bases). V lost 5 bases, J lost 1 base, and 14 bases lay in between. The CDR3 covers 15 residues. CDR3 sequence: CASSDMPGPNTEAFF. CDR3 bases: TGTGCCAGCAGTGATATGCCGGGACCGAACACTGAAGCTTTCTTT.

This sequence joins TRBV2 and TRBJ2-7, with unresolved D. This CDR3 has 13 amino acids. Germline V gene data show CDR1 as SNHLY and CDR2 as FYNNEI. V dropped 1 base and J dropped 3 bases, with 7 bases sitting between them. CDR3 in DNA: TGTGCCAGCAGTGAAGGATTGAGCTACGAGCAGTACTTC. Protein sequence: CASSEGLSYEQYF.

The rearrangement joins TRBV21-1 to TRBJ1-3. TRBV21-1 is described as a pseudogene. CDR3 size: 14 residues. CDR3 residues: CASSTGLSGNTIYF. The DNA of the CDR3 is TGTGCCAGCAGCACGGGCCTCTCTGGAAACACCATATATTTT.

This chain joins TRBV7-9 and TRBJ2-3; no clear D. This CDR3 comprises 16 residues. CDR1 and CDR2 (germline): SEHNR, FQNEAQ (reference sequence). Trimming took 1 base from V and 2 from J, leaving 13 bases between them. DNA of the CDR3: TGTGCCAGCAGCTTAGGATTGGGAAGTCCCACAGATACGCAGTATTTT. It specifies CASSLGLGSPTDTQYF.

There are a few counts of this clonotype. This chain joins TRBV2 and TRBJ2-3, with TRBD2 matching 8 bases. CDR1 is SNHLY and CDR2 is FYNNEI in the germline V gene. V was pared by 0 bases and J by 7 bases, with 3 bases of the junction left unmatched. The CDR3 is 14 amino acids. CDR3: CASSEAPGGNTQYF. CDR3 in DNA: TGTGCCAGCAGTGAAGCCCCGGGGGGGAATACGCAGTATTTT.

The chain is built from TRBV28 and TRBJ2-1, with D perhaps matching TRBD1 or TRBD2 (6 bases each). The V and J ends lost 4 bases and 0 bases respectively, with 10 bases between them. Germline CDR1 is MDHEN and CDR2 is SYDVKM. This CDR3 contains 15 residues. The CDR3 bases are TGTGCCAGCAGTTACGGGGGCGTCTCCTACAATGAGCAGTTCTTC. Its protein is CASSYGGVSYNEQFF.

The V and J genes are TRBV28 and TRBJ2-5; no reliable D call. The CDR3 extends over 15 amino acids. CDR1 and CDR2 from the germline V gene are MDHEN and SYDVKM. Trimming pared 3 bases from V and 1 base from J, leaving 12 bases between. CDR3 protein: CASSFHPVFQETQYF. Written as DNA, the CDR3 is TGTGCCAGCAGTTTTCACCCAGTCTTCCAAGAGACCCAGTACTTC. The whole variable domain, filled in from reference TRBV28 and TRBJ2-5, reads DVKVTQSSRYLVKRTGEKVFLECVQDMDHENMFWYRQDPGLGLRLIYFSYDVKMKEKGDIPEGYSVSREKKERFSLILESASTNQTSMYLCASSFHPVFQETQYFGPGTRLLVL.

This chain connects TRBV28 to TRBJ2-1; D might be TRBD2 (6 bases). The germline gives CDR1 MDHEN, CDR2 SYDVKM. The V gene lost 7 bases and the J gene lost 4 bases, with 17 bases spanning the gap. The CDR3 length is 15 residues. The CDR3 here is CASTWGDGAYNEQFF. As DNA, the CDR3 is TGTGCCAGCACCTGGGGGGACGGGGCGTACAATGAGCAGTTCTTC.

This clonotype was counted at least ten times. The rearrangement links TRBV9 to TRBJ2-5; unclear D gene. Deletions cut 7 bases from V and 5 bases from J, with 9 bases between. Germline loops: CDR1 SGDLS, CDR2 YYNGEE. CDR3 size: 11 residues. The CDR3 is CASSTGETQYF. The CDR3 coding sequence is TGTGCCAGCTCGACCGGTGAGACCCAGTACTTC.

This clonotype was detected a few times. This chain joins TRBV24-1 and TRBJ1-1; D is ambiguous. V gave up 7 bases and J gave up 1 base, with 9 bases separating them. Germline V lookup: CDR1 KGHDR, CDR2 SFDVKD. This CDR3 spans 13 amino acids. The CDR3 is CATSPSGNTEAFF. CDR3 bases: TGTGCCACCAGCCCGTCGGGGAACACTGAAGCTTTCTTT.

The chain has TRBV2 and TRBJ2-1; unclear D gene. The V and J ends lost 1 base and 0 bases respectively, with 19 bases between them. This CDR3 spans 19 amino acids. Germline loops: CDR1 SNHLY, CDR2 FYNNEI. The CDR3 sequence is CASSEVEADDRSSYNEQFF. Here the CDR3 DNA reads TGTGCCAGCAGTGAAGTAGAGGCGGACGACCGTAGCTCCTACAATGAGCAGTTCTTC.

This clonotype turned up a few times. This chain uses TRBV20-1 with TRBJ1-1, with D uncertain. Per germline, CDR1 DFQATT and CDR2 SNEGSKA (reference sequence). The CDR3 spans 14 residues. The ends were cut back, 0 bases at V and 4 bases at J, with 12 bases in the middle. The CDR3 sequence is CSARDPSVSTEAFF. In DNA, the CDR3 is TGCAGTGCTAGAGATCCCAGTGTAAGCACTGAAGCTTTCTTT.

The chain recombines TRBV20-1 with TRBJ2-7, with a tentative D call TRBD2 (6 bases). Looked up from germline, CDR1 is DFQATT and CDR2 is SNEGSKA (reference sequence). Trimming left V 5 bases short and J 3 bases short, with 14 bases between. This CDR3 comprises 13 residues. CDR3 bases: TGCAGTGCTCTCGGTGGTAGCGGCTACGAGCAGTACTTC. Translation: CSALGGSGYEQYF.

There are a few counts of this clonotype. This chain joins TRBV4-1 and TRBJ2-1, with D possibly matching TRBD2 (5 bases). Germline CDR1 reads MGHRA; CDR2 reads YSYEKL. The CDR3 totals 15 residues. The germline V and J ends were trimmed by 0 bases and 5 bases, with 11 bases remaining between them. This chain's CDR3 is CASSQEPEGHNEQFF. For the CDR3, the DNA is TGCGCCAGCAGCCAAGAGCCAGAGGGCCACAATGAGCAGTTCTTC.

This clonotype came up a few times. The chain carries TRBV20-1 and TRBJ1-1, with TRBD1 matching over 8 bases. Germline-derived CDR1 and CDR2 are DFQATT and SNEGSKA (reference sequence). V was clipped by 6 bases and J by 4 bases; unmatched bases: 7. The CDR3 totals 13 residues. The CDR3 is CSATTGVGTEAFF. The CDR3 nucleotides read TGCAGTGCCACGACAGGGGTGGGCACTGAAGCTTTCTTT.

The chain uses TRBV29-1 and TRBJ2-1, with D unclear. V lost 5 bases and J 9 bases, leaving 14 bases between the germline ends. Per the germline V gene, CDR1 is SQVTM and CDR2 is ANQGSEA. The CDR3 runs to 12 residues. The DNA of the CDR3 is TGCAGCGTTCCACGACCTCCGGTTGAGCAGTTCTTC. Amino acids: CSVPRPPVEQFF.

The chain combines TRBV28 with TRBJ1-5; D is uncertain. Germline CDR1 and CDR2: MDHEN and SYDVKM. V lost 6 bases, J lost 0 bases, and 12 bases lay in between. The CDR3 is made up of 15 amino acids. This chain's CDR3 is CASSNLENSNQPQHF. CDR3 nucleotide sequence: TGTGCCAGCAGCAATCTTGAGAATAGCAATCAGCCCCAGCATTTT.

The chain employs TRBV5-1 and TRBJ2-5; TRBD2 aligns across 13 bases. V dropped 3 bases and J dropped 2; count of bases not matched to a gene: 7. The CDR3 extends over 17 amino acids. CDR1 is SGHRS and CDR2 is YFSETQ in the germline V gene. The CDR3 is CASSWGLAGPRQETQYF. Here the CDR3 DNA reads TGCGCCAGCAGCTGGGGACTAGCGGGGCCCCGACAAGAGACCCAGTACTTC.

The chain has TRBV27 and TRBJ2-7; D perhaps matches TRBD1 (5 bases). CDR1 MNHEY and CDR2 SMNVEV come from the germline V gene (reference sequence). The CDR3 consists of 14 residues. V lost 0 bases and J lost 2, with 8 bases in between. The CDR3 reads CASSLSWGTYEQYF. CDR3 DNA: TGTGCCAGCAGTTTATCGTGGGGCACCTACGAGCAGTACTTC.

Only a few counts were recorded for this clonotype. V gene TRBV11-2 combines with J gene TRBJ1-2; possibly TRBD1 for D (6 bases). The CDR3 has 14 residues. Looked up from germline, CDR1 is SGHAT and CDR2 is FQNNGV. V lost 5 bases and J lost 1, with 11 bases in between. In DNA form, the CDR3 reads TGTGCCAGCAGCGCAAACAGGGTTAACTATGGCTACACCTTC. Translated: CASSANRVNYGYTF. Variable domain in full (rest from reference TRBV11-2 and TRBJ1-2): EAGVAQSPRYKIIEKRQSVAFWCNPISGHATLYWYQQILGQGPKLLIQFQNNGVVDDSQLPKDRFSAERLKGVDSTLKIQPAKLEDSAVYLCASSANRVNYGYTFGSGTRLTVV.

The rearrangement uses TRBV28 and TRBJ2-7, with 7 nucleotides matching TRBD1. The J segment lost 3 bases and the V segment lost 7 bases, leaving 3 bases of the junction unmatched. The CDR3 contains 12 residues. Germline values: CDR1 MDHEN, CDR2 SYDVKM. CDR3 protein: CASTDRDYEQYF. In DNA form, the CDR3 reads TGTGCCAGCACCGACAGGGACTACGAGCAGTACTTC.

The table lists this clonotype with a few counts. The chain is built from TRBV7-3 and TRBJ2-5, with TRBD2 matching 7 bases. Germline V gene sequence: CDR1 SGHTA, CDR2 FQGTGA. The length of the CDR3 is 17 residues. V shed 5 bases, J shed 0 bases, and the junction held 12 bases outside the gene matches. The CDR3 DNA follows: TGTGCCAGCAGCCCGTCACCGGGGCTAGCGGACCAAGAGACCCAGTACTTC. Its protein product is CASSPSPGLADQETQYF.

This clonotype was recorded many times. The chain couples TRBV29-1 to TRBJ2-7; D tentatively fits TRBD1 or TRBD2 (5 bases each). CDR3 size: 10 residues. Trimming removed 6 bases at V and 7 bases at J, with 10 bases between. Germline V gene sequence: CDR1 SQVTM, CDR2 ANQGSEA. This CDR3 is CSVDEGEQYF. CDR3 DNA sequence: TGCAGCGTAGATGAGGGGGAGCAGTACTTC.

In DNA form, the CDR3 reads TGTGCCACGGGGGATTCATACGAGCAGTACTTC. This encodes CATGDSYEQYF. The chain employs TRBV7-9 and TRBJ2-7; weak D call: TRBD2 (6 bases). Trimming pared 10 bases from V and 4 bases from J, leaving 11 bases between. The CDR3 is 11 amino acids. Looked up from germline, CDR1 is SEHNR and CDR2 is FQNEAQ (reference sequence).

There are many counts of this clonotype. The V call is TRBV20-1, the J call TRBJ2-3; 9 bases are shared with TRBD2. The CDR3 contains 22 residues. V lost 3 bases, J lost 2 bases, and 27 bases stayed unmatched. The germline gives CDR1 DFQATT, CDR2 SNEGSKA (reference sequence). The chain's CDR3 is CSARTALPGLAASGAFTDTQYF. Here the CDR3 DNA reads TGCAGTGCTAGGACAGCCCTGCCGGGACTAGCCGCAAGTGGGGCCTTCACAGATACGCAGTATTTT.

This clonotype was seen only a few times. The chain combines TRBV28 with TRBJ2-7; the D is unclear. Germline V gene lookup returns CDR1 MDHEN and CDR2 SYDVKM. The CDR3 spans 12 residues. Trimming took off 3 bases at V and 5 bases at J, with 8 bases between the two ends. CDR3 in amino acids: CASSFLVNEQYF. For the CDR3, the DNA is TGTGCCAGCAGTTTTCTAGTCAACGAGCAGTACTTC. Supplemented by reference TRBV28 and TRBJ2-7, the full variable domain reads DVKVTQSSRYLVKRTGEKVFLECVQDMDHENMFWYRQDPGLGLRLIYFSYDVKMKEKGDIPEGYSVSREKKERFSLILESASTNQTSMYLCASSFLVNEQYFGPGTRLTVT.

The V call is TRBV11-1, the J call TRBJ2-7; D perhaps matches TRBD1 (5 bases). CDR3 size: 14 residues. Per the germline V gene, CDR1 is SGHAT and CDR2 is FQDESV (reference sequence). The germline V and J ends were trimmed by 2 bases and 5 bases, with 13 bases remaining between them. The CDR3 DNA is TGTGCCAGCAGCTTATACAAGGGGCCTGACGAGCAGTACTTC. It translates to CASSLYKGPDEQYF.